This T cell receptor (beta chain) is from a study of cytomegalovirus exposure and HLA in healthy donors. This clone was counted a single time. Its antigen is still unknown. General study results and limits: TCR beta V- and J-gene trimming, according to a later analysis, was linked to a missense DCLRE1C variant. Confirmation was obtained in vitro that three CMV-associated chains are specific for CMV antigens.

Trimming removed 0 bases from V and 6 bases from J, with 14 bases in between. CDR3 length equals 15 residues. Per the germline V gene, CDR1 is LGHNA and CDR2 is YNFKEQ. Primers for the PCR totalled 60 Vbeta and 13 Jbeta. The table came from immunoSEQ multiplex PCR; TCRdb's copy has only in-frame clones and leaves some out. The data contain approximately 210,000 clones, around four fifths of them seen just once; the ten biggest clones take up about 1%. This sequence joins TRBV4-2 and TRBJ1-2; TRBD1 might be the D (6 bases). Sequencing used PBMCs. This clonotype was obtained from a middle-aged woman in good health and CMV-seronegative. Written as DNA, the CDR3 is TGTGCCAGCAGCCAAGAACGGCGGACAGTAAATGGCTACACCTTC. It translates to CASSQERRTVNGYTF.